This entry features one T cell receptor (beta chain) sequence. The sample originates from a study of blood T cell repertoires in COVID-19. Here immunoSEQ multiplex PCR was the method, and the copy in TCRdb shows in-frame clones only, minus some. In the table there are approximately 230,000 clones, 70% to 90% of which are singletons. The CDR3 is 16 amino acids. V lost 0 bases and J lost 8; bases outside the gene matches: 10. CDR1 is SGDLS and CDR2 is YYNGEE in the germline V gene. The chain couples TRBV9 to TRBJ2-3; 9 nucleotides line up with TRBD2. This TCR was recovered from a woman in her twenties or thirties with COVID-19, enrolled during active disease. The specimen was peripheral blood. The CDR3 coding sequence is TGTGCCAGCAGCGTAGTGGCTGGGACTAGCTCCAGTACGCAGTATTTT. Protein product: CASSVVAGTSSSTQYF. Together with reference TRBV9 and TRBJ2-3, the CDR3 gives the full variable domain: DSGVTQTPKHLITATGQRVTLRCSPRSGDLSVYWYQQSLDQGLQFLIQYYNGEERAKGNILERFSAQQFPDLHSELNLSSLELGDSALYFCASSVVAGTSSSTQYFGPGTRLTVL.